A selection of T cell receptor beta chains follows, all from one sample in a study of blood T cell repertoires in COVID-19. The data were produced by immunoSEQ multiplex PCR, yet TCRdb's version contains in-frame clones alone and is incomplete. The sample lists approximately 140,000 clones, approximately 79% occurring once. Sequencing was carried out using PBMCs or T cells enriched from blood (not recorded which). The receptors derive from a man in his forties with acute COVID-19. CDR3s include the opening cysteine and the closing phenylalanine or tryptophan. The D gene is left open where the match is weak. Size tells how often a clone was seen (once, few, many) or the class of an expanded clone, and some rows leave it out.

abundance: .; d_gene: .; j_gene: TRBJ2-2; v_gene: TRBV6-2/TRBV6-3; CDR3aa: CASSYETGDTGELFF; CDR3nt: TGTGCCAGCAGTTACGAGACAGGAGACACCGGGGAGCTGTTTTTT
abundance: .; d_gene: TRBD1; j_gene: TRBJ2-7; v_gene: TRBV6-5; CDR3aa: CASTSGTATYEQYF; CDR3nt: TGTGCCAGCACCTCCGGGACAGCTACCTACGAGCAGTACTTC
abundance: .; d_gene: .; j_gene: TRBJ2-1; v_gene: TRBV3-1/TRBV3-2; CDR3aa: CASSLNWGGLGNEQFF; CDR3nt: TGTGCCAGCAGCCTCAACTGGGGGGGGCTGGGTAATGAGCAGTTCTTC
abundance: once; d_gene: TRBD1; j_gene: TRBJ1-5; v_gene: TRBV2; CDR3aa: CASSPQGAYSNQPQHF; CDR3nt: TGTGCCAGCAGTCCTCAGGGGGCTTATAGCAATCAGCCCCAGCATTTT
abundance: .; d_gene: TRBD2; j_gene: TRBJ2-7; v_gene: TRBV6-1; CDR3aa: CASSENAGGPHEQYF; CDR3nt: TGTGCCAGCAGTGAAAATGCGGGAGGCCCCCACGAGCAGTACTTC
abundance: .; d_gene: .; j_gene: TRBJ1-1; v_gene: TRBV19; CDR3aa: CASSRGPRSDTEAFF; CDR3nt: TGTGCCAGTAGTAGGGGCCCTCGGTCGGACACTGAAGCTTTCTTT
abundance: .; d_gene: TRBD1; j_gene: TRBJ2-1; v_gene: TRBV5-4; CDR3aa: CASSLKGGSGEQFF; CDR3nt: TGTGCCAGCAGCTTGAAAGGGGGCAGCGGTGAGCAGTTCTTC
abundance: .; d_gene: .; j_gene: TRBJ2-1; v_gene: TRBV3-1/TRBV3-2; CDR3aa: CASSQGVAAYNEQFF; CDR3nt: TGTGCCAGCAGCCAAGGGGTAGCCGCTTACAATGAGCAGTTCTTC
abundance: .; d_gene: .; j_gene: TRBJ1-1; v_gene: TRBV9; CDR3aa: CASSTQRVGDTEAFF; CDR3nt: TGTGCCAGCAGCACCCAGCGGGTCGGGGACACTGAAGCTTTCTTT
abundance: .; d_gene: .; j_gene: TRBJ1-2; v_gene: TRBV5-1; CDR3aa: CASSFSDNNYGYTF; CDR3nt: TGCGCCAGCAGCTTCTCCGACAACAACTATGGCTACACCTTC
abundance: few; d_gene: .; j_gene: TRBJ2-7; v_gene: TRBV28; CDR3aa: CASSRYSYEQYF; CDR3nt: TGTGCCAGCAGCAGGTATTCCTACGAGCAGTACTTC
abundance: .; d_gene: TRBD1; j_gene: TRBJ1-3; v_gene: TRBV27; CDR3aa: CASSSFGQGGTIYF; CDR3nt: TGTGCCAGCAGTTCCTTCGGACAGGGGGGCACCATATATTTT
abundance: .; d_gene: TRBD2; j_gene: TRBJ2-1; v_gene: TRBV2; CDR3aa: CASTEGTSLYNEQFF; CDR3nt: TGTGCCAGCACCGAAGGGACTAGTCTCTACAATGAGCAGTTCTTC
abundance: .; d_gene: .; j_gene: TRBJ1-6; v_gene: TRBV5-4; CDR3aa: CASSIGSSPLHF; CDR3nt: TGTGCCAGCAGCATTGGGAGTTCACCCCTCCACTTT
abundance: .; d_gene: TRBD1; j_gene: TRBJ1-1; v_gene: TRBV2; CDR3aa: CASSQQGIMNTEAFF; CDR3nt: TGTGCCAGCAGTCAACAGGGGATCATGAACACTGAAGCTTTCTTT
abundance: few; d_gene: .; j_gene: TRBJ1-6; v_gene: TRBV6-6; CDR3aa: CAGGDGDNSPLHF; CDR3nt: TGTGCCGGGGGGGACGGGGATAATTCACCCCTCCACTTT
abundance: few; d_gene: TRBD1; j_gene: TRBJ1-6; v_gene: TRBV5-5; CDR3aa: CASSELTGANSPLHF; CDR3nt: TGTGCCAGCAGCGAACTGACAGGGGCCAATTCACCCCTCCACTTT
abundance: .; d_gene: TRBD2; j_gene: TRBJ2-7; v_gene: TRBV4-2; CDR3aa: CASSLGGGLAGRGEQYF; CDR3nt: TGTGCCAGCAGCCTCGGGGGGGGCCTAGCGGGACGAGGGGAGCAGTACTTC